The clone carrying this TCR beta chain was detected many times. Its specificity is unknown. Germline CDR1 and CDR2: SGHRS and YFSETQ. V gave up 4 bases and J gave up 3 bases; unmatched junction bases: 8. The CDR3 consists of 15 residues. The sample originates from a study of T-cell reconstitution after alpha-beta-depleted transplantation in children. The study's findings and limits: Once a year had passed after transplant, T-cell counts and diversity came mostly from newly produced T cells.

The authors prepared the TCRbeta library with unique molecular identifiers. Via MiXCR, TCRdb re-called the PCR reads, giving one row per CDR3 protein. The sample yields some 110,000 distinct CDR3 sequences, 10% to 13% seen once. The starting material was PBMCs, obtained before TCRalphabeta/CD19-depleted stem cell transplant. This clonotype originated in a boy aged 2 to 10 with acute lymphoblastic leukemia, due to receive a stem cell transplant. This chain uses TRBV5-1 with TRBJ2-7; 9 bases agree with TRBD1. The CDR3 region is CASSTVGQGRYEQYF. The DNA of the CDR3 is TGCGCCAGCAGCACCGTGGGACAGGGTCGCTACGAGCAGTACTTC.